These 17 T cell receptor beta chains were all obtained from the same sample, sequenced in a study of shared clonotypes between healthy human individuals. The table came from immunoSEQ multiplex PCR; TCRdb's copy has only in-frame clones and leaves some out. This table has roughly 500,000 clones, roughly 80% appearing once. The sequenced sample consisted of PBMCs. These receptors originate from a middle-aged woman in good health. Some clones in this sample may be carry-over from other donors' samples.

The rearrangement links TRBV13 to TRBJ2-1; 11 bases map to TRBD2. This CDR3 region has 16 residues. The junction had 10 bases not matched to a gene; V was cut back by 5 bases and J by 7 bases. CDR1 and CDR2 (germline): PRHDT, FYEKMQ (reference sequence). The CDR3 is CASSPSLAGGQNEQFF. CDR3 bases: TGTGCCAGCAGCCCGTCCCTAGCGGGAGGACAAAATGAGCAGTTCTTC.

The V gene is TRBV7-2, the J gene TRBJ2-1; D ambiguous. With 3 bases removed from V and 0 bases from J, the gap between germline ends came to 9 bases. The CDR3 has 15 amino acids. Germline V gene lookup returns CDR1 SGHTA and CDR2 FQGNSA. The CDR3 loop reads CASSFQQSSYNEQFF. As DNA, the CDR3 is TGTGCCAGCAGCTTTCAACAGAGCTCCTACAATGAGCAGTTCTTC.

Worth noting for this clone: With only one base between it and a far larger clone, this is likely a read error. The chain links TRBV25-1 to TRBJ2-5; D is undetermined. This CDR3 is built from 14 residues. Germline V CDR1 and CDR2: MGHDK, SYGVNS. Deletions cut 3 bases from V and 3 bases from J, with 11 bases between. This CDR3 reads CASSEAWYKETQYF. As DNA, the CDR3 is TGTGCCAGCAGTGAGGCATGGTACAAAGAGACCCAGTACTTC. Full variable domain (missing parts from reference TRBV25-1 and TRBJ2-5): EADIYQTPRYLVIGTGKKITLECSQTMGHDKMYWYQQDPGMELHLIHYSYGVNSTEKGDLSSESTVSRIRTEHFPLTLESARPSHTSQYLCASSEAWYKETQYFGPGTRLLVL.

The rearrangement joins TRBV18 to TRBJ1-1; D gene uncertain. The V gene lost 5 bases and the J gene lost 1 base, with 17 bases spanning the gap. This CDR3 has 16 amino acids. Germline CDR1 KGHSH, CDR2 LQKENI. CDR3 coding DNA: TGTGCCAGCTCATATCAAGCAGCAGGAGAGAACACTGAAGCTTTCTTT. Its translation is CASSYQAAGENTEAFF.

The chain couples TRBV7-2 to TRBJ2-3; 7 positions agree with TRBD2. The CDR3 spans 15 residues. The germline CDR1 and CDR2 sequences are SGHTA and FQGNSA. J gave up 0 bases and V 6 bases, and 6 bases lay outside the gene matches. CDR3 sequence: CASSGSGRSTDTQYF. DNA for the CDR3: TGTGCCAGCAGTGGTAGCGGGCGTAGCACAGATACGCAGTATTTT.

The count of this clone is one. A far more abundant clone sits one base away, making this likely a read error. The chain joins TRBV6-6 to TRBJ1-2; 7 positions agree with TRBD1. The CDR3 totals 15 residues. V gave up 4 bases and J gave up 7 bases; unmatched junction bases: 12. Germline CDR1 MNHNY, CDR2 SVGAGI (reference sequence). CDR3 region: CASSSPGTELFGYTF. In DNA, the CDR3 is TGTGCCAGCAGTTCCCCCGGGACAGAGTTGTTTGGCTACACCTTC.

The gene calls are TRBV7-2 and TRBJ2-7; TRBD2 aligns across 10 bases. V shed 2 bases, J shed 4 bases, and the junction held 5 bases outside the gene matches. This CDR3 spans 15 amino acids. Germline CDR1 and CDR2: SGHTA and FQGNSA. CDR3 loop: CASSLYVAGGYEQYF. DNA of the CDR3: TGTGCCAGCAGCTTATACGTAGCGGGAGGATACGAGCAGTACTTC. Variable domain in full (rest from reference TRBV7-2 and TRBJ2-7): GAGVSQSPSNKVTEKGKDVELRCDPISGHTALYWYRQSLGQGLEFLIYFQGNSAPDKSGLPSDRFSAERTGGSVSTLTIQRTQQEDSAVYLCASSLYVAGGYEQYFGPGTRLTVT.

V and J are TRBV6-5 and TRBJ2-1; TRBD1 agrees at 9 bases. CDR3 size: 16 residues. The germline V gene encodes CDR1 MNHEY and CDR2 SVGAGI. J was trimmed by 4 bases and V by 3 bases; bases with no gene match: 7. The chain's CDR3 is CASSYLLGQGYNEQFF. CDR3 DNA sequence: TGTGCCAGCAGTTATCTGTTGGGACAGGGATACAATGAGCAGTTCTTC.

V usage is TRBV7-9 and J usage is TRBJ1-2; D not resolved. Germline CDR1 reads SEHNR; CDR2 reads FQNEAQ (reference sequence). The CDR3 runs 12 residues. V lost 11 bases to trimming and J lost 7 bases, with 17 bases between them. The DNA for the CDR3 is TGTGCCGGTAGCTTAGTTGGACGTGGCTACACCTTC. Protein product: CAGSLVGRGYTF.

This chain uses TRBV6-5 with TRBJ2-7; D is unresolved. V shed 8 bases and J shed 2 bases, with 10 bases lying between them. Germline CDR1 MNHEY, CDR2 SVGAGI. The CDR3 sequence is 12 residues long. The CDR3 coding sequence is TGTGCCAGCGGGCGGACCACCTACGAGCAGTACTTC. Translating it yields CASGRTTYEQYF.

J is TRBJ2-5 and V is TRBV6-5, with 8 bases matching TRBD2. The CDR3 loop spans 14 amino acids. The junction had 1 base not matched to a gene; V was cut back by 0 bases and J by 4 bases. Germline V gene data show CDR1 as MNHEY and CDR2 as SVGAGI. This chain's CDR3 is CASSYSAGGETQYF. CDR3 coding DNA: TGTGCCAGCAGTTACTCGGCGGGAGGAGAGACCCAGTACTTC.

This clone was recorded once. V and J are TRBV4-1 and TRBJ2-7; 15 positions agree with TRBD2. CDR1 and CDR2 (germline): MGHRA, YSYEKL. The CDR3 loop spans 20 amino acids. J was trimmed by 0 bases and V by 3 bases; bases with no gene match: 12. CDR3 coding DNA: TGCGCCAGCAGCCAGCTACTATTGGGACTAGCGGGAGGCCGCTCCTACGAGCAGTACTTC. As protein: CASSQLLLGLAGGRSYEQYF.

On this clone itself: A far larger clone lies a single base away; this is likely a read error. The chain recombines TRBV27 with TRBJ2-7; TRBD2 matches 7 bases. The germline V gene encodes CDR1 MNHEY and CDR2 SMNVEV (reference sequence). CDR3 length equals 13 residues. The ends lost 8 bases at V and 6 bases at J; junction bases unmatched: 10. The CDR3 nucleotides read TGTGCCAGCTGCATGAGCGGGAAAGGCGAGCAGTACTTC. Its protein is CASCMSGKGEQYF.

As regards this clone: Other DNA sequences in the same sample also yield this CDR3. Here the CDR3 DNA reads TGTGCCAGCAGCTTAATCAAACCCGGGGGCGGGGGTAATGAAAAACTGTTTTTT. It yields the protein CASSLIKPGGGGNEKLFF. This chain joins TRBV7-2 and TRBJ1-4; the D gene is possibly TRBD1 (6 bases). V was shortened by 2 bases and J by 4 bases, with 20 bases between the two germline ends. CDR1 and CDR2 from the germline V gene are SGHTA and FQGNSA. This CDR3 has 18 amino acids.

The rearrangement links TRBV6-5 to TRBJ2-5; D is uncertain. The CDR3 sequence is 12 residues long. Germline CDR1 and CDR2: MNHEY and SVGAGI. V lost 0 bases to trimming and J lost 5 bases, with 4 bases between them. CDR3 protein: CASSYSRETQYF. The DNA for the CDR3 is TGTGCCAGCAGTTACTCCCGGGAGACCCAGTACTTC.

The V gene is TRBV5-6, the J gene TRBJ2-6; TRBD1 aligns across 10 bases. Germline assignment: CDR1 SGHDT and CDR2 YYEEEE. The length of the CDR3 is 16 residues. V was pared by 3 bases and J by 2 bases, with 2 bases of the junction left unmatched. CDR3 coding DNA: TGTGCCAGCAGCTGGGGGACAGGGGCTGGGGCCAACGTCCTGACTTTC. Its protein product is CASSWGTGAGANVLTF.

V is TRBV14 and J is TRBJ2-1, with D perhaps given as TRBD1 or TRBD2 (7 bases each). This CDR3 has 19 amino acids. The germline CDR1 and CDR2 sequences are SGHDN and FVKESK. Deletions cut 4 bases from V and 7 bases from J, with 29 bases between. The CDR3 region is CASSPSEGAGVGMLNEQFF. The CDR3 DNA reads TGTGCCAGCAGCCCCTCAGAGGGGGCGGGGGTAGGGATGTTGAATGAGCAGTTCTTC. The full variable domain, completed using reference TRBV14 and TRBJ2-1, is EAGVTQFPSHSVIEKGQTVTLRCDPISGHDNLYWYRRVMGKEIKFLLHFVKESKQDESGMPNNRFLAERTGGTYSTLKVQPAELEDSGVYFCASSPSEGAGVGMLNEQFFGPGTRLTVL.